This T cell receptor beta chain is from a study of post-analysis software for immune sequencing data. Study results and caveats: TRBV5-6, TRBV5-1 and TRBV20-1 were among five TRBV segments more frequent in patients than controls. When compared against controls, multiple sclerosis patients showed significantly lower normalized Chao1 diversity. By F measure, samples from a shared preparation batch strongly co-clustered.

On this clonotype itself: Its antigen is unidentified.

Germline lookup yields CDR1 DFQATT and CDR2 SNEGSKA (reference sequence). This CDR3 comprises 14 residues. The V end lost 7 bases, the J end lost 3 bases, and 17 bases lay between the germline ends. The library was made from cDNA and included unique molecular identifiers. From around 0.96 to 9.9 million T cells, 500,000 or so cDNA molecules were obtained. TCRdb processed the PCR reads anew with MiXCR; each CDR3 protein has one entry. The sample shows 740,000 or so distinct CDR3 sequences, approximately 53% of them seen only once. Material: blood. This clonotype was sampled from a girl under 18 with multiple sclerosis. The chain uses TRBV20-1 and TRBJ2-3; perhaps TRBD2 as D (6 bases). CDR3 DNA: TGCAGTGGGTGGAGGGGAGGTGGGACAGATACGCAGTATTTT. Its translation is CSGWRGGGTDTQYF.